This T cell receptor beta chain was sequenced during a study of T cells in localized non-small cell lung cancer. Study outcomes and limitations: Tumor trailed uninvolved adjacent lung in T cell clonality, which peaked there. Sequencing was restricted to one tumor region; therefore, heterogeneity remains possible. Elevated blood T cell density was associated with longer overall survival.

A word on this clone: Its antigen is not known.

CDR1 and CDR2 from the germline V gene are MNHEY and SMNVEV (reference sequence). The V and J ends lost 8 bases and 6 bases, in that order; junction bases with no gene match: 8. The CDR3 is made up of 15 amino acids. The data were produced by immunoSEQ multiplex PCR, yet TCRdb's version contains in-frame clones alone and is incomplete. The sample consists of some 25,000 clones, roughly 90% of them appearing once. This receptor was identified in a female donor over 55 with stage I lung adenocarcinoma. This sample comprised peripheral blood, obtained before any cancer treatment. The chain joins TRBV27 to TRBJ1-6; 9 bases line up with TRBD1. The chain's CDR3 is CASGAGTGSNSPLHF. The CDR3 nucleotides read TGTGCCAGCGGCGCTGGGACAGGGAGTAATTCACCCCTCCACTTT.